Each of the 22 T cell receptor beta chains below was sequenced from the same sample in a study of shared clonotypes between healthy human individuals. Generated by immunoSEQ multiplex PCR, the TCRdb table keeps only in-frame clones and is missing some. This table has 2,500,000 or so clones, 85% to 95% appearing once. The sample taken for sequencing was naive CD4+ T cells sorted from blood. The subset: CD45RA+ positively selected. These receptors all come from a man between 18 and 29 years old in good health.

The genes are TRBV28 and TRBJ1-5, with D perhaps TRBD1 (6 bases). Between the trimmed V and J ends, which lost 10 bases and 3 bases, there was a span of 25 bases. The CDR3 has 17 amino acids. Germline V gene sequence: CDR1 MDHEN, CDR2 SYDVKM. The CDR3 spells CATRAEGGVGLNQPQHF. CDR3 DNA sequence: TGTGCCACCAGAGCGGAGGGGGGAGTCGGGCTCAATCAGCCCCAGCATTTT.

CDR3 protein: CASSPNRFPGEGRPQHF. CDR3 coding DNA: TGTGCCAGCAGCCCCAACAGGTTCCCTGGCGAAGGTCGGCCCCAGCATTTT. This sequence joins TRBV7-8 and TRBJ1-5, with D possibly matching TRBD1 (5 bases). Trimming shortened V by 5 bases and J by 9 bases, and 26 bases separated the two germline ends. The germline CDR1 and CDR2 sequences are SGHVS and FQNEAQ. The CDR3 sequence is 17 residues long.

The V call is TRBV18, the J call TRBJ2-1; 14 nucleotides agree with TRBD2. Germline-derived CDR1 and CDR2 are KGHSH and LQKENI. CDR3 length equals 17 residues. Unmatched junction bases numbered 9, after V lost 4 bases and J lost 7 bases. The DNA of the CDR3 is TGTGCCAGCTCACACGGGACTAGCGGGGGCCAAGGGAATGAGCAGTTCTTC. Its translation: CASSHGTSGGQGNEQFF.

This clone has only a few counts. The V call is TRBV25-1, the J call TRBJ1-6; TRBD1 matches 10 bases. Germline V gene sequence: CDR1 MGHDK, CDR2 SYGVNS. The CDR3 runs 15 residues. J gave up 7 bases and V 1 base, and 1 base lay outside the gene matches. Here the CDR3 DNA reads TGTGCCAGCAGTGAATGGGACAGGGGAAATTCACCCCTCCACTTT. This encodes CASSEWDRGNSPLHF. Full variable domain (rest looked up from reference TRBV25-1 and TRBJ1-6): EADIYQTPRYLVIGTGKKITLECSQTMGHDKMYWYQQDPGMELHLIHYSYGVNSTEKGDLSSESTVSRIRTEHFPLTLESARPSHTSQYLCASSEWDRGNSPLHFGNGTRLTVT.

This chain links TRBV5-6 with TRBJ2-7, with 9 bases matching TRBD1. The V segment lost 5 bases and the J segment 3 bases; nucleotides outside the gene matches: 15. This CDR3 is built from 17 residues. Germline CDR1 reads SGHDT; CDR2 reads YYEEEE. CDR3 residues: CASRGATGGIKFYEQYF. CDR3 DNA: TGTGCCAGCAGAGGCGCTACAGGGGGCATCAAGTTCTACGAGCAGTACTTC.

This clone was observed once. This chain links TRBV18 with TRBJ2-1, with D perhaps TRBD1 (5 bases). This CDR3 has 14 amino acids. CDR1 and CDR2 (germline): KGHSH, LQKENI. Trimming left V 8 bases short and J 6 bases short, with 17 bases between. Here the CDR3 reads CASLSWGTGNEQFF. For the CDR3, the DNA is TGTGCCAGCCTTAGCTGGGGAACAGGCAATGAGCAGTTCTTC.

The chain employs TRBV29-1 and TRBJ1-5; 8 bases are shared with TRBD1. Germline V CDR1 and CDR2: SQVTM, ANQGSEA. Germline trimming cut 7 bases from V and 7 bases from J; bases unmatched to any gene: 9. The length of the CDR3 is 13 residues. CDR3 DNA: TGCAGCGCTTCAGGGGGCGCGGGGCAGCCCCAGCATTTT. This translates into CSASGGAGQPQHF.

V is TRBV9 and J is TRBJ1-6; the match to TRBD1 covers 8 bases. The CDR3 is 15 amino acids. With V trimmed by 3 bases and J by 8 bases, 7 bases remained unmatched. Per germline, CDR1 SGDLS and CDR2 YYNGEE. This CDR3 is CASSADRAQDSPLHF. CDR3 DNA sequence: TGTGCCAGCAGCGCGGACAGGGCGCAAGATTCACCCCTCCACTTT.

CDR3 sequence reads: CASYWLAGSQETQYF. The CDR3 nucleotides are TGTGCCAGCTACTGGCTAGCAGGATCTCAAGAGACCCAGTACTTC. The rearrangement joins TRBV18 to TRBJ2-5, with D possibly matching TRBD2 (5 bases). The CDR3 has 15 amino acids. V was clipped by 7 bases and J by 2 bases, with 17 bases between them. Germline V lookup: CDR1 KGHSH, CDR2 LQKENI. The variable domain in full, with the rest retrieved from reference TRBV18 and TRBJ2-5, is NAGVMQNPRHLVRRRGQEARLRCSPMKGHSHVYWYRQLPEEGLKFMVYLQKENIIDESGMPKERFSAEFPKEGPSILRIQQVVRGDSAAYFCASYWLAGSQETQYFGPGTRLLVL.

V usage is TRBV6-1 and J usage is TRBJ2-3, with D tentatively TRBD2 (6 bases). The CDR3 consists of 14 residues. Looked up from germline, CDR1 is MNHNS and CDR2 is SASEGT. Trimming cost V 4 bases and J 0 bases, with 8 bases left between them. CDR3 DNA sequence: TGTGCCAGCAGTGCGAGCGGGAGCACAGATACGCAGTATTTT. Its translation is CASSASGSTDTQYF.

This clone was observed a single time. This sequence joins TRBV27 and TRBJ2-3, with TRBD2 identical over 8 bases. The length of the CDR3 is 15 residues. CDR1 MNHEY and CDR2 SMNVEV come from the germline V gene (reference sequence). The V segment lost 3 bases and the J segment 6 bases; nucleotides outside the gene matches: 8. The CDR3 protein is CASSFPGGAIDTQYF. Here the CDR3 DNA reads TGTGCCAGCAGTTTCCCCGGGGGGGCAATCGATACGCAGTATTTT.

The V gene is TRBV6-6, the J gene TRBJ1-2; D might be TRBD1 (5 bases). V lost 9 bases and J lost 5, with 19 bases in between. In germline, CDR1 is MNHNY, CDR2 SVGAGI (reference sequence). CDR3 length: 14 residues. In DNA, the CDR3 is TGTGCCAGTGGATCCCTCAGGGAAGGTTATGGCTACACCTTC. Its translation: CASGSLREGYGYTF.

J is TRBJ2-7 and V is TRBV6-6; a possible D gene is TRBD1 (7 bases). V lost 3 bases and J 3 bases, leaving 12 bases between the germline ends. This CDR3 is built from 14 residues. CDR1 and CDR2 from the germline V gene are MNHNY and SVGAGI (reference sequence). This chain's CDR3 is CASSYWQGGYEQYF. The CDR3 DNA reads as TGTGCCAGCAGTTATTGGCAGGGGGGCTACGAGCAGTACTTC.

The chain uses TRBV18 and TRBJ2-1; D call uncertain. The V end was cut by 6 bases, the J end by 5 bases, with 11 bases between. Germline V gene lookup returns CDR1 KGHSH and CDR2 LQKENI. The CDR3 has 13 residues. DNA of the CDR3: TGTGCCAGCTCTCAAAGCAGAAACAATGAGCAGTTCTTC. This encodes CASSQSRNNEQFF.

V and J are TRBV5-6 and TRBJ2-7; perhaps D is TRBD1 or TRBD2 (5 bases each). CDR1 is SGHDT and CDR2 is YYEEEE in the germline V gene. The CDR3 length is 14 residues. V lost 2 bases and J lost 10, with 19 bases in between. The CDR3 region has the DNA TGTGCCAGCAGCTTACGGGGCCCTGGTCGGCGCCAGTACTTC. It specifies CASSLRGPGRRQYF. The complete variable domain, with remaining parts taken from reference TRBV5-6 and TRBJ2-7, reads DAGVTQSPTHLIKTRGQQVTLRCSPKSGHDTVSWYQQALGQGPQFIFQYYEEEERQRGNFPDRFSGHQFPNYSSELNVNALLLGDSALYLCASSLRGPGRRQYFGPGTRLTVT.

This clone appeared once. This sequence joins TRBV2 and TRBJ1-6; TRBD1 is a possible D gene (5 bases). This CDR3 spans 14 amino acids. The germline gives CDR1 SNHLY, CDR2 FYNNEI. V was pared by 5 bases and J by 7 bases, with 12 bases between. CDR3 bases: TGTGCCAGCAGTAGGGATGGGGGGAATTCACCCCTCCACTTT. Amino acid sequence: CASSRDGGNSPLHF.

This rearrangement joins TRBV28 to TRBJ2-3; a possible D gene is TRBD1 (6 bases). V shed 5 bases and J shed 1 base, with 13 bases lying between them. This CDR3 has 15 residues. Germline lookup yields CDR1 MDHEN and CDR2 SYDVKM. CDR3 in DNA: TGTGCCAGCAGTCCAAGGGGGTTGGGCACAGATACGCAGTATTTT. This codes for CASSPRGLGTDTQYF.

This clone has a single count. The V gene is TRBV4-1, the J gene TRBJ1-4; the D is unclear. The CDR3 consists of 14 residues. Germline assignment: CDR1 MGHRA and CDR2 YSYEKL. The V end lost 1 base, the J end lost 3 bases, and 6 bases lay between the germline ends. The CDR3 is CASSQGGANEKLFF. The CDR3, as DNA: TGCGCCAGCAGCCAAGGCGGGGCTAATGAAAAACTGTTTTTT.

V usage is TRBV5-1 and J usage is TRBJ1-1; no firm D call. There are 14 residues in the CDR3. Germline V gene lookup returns CDR1 SGHRS and CDR2 YFSETQ. With 0 bases removed from V and 5 bases from J, the gap between germline ends came to 11 bases. The CDR3 bases are TGCGCCAGCAGCTTGGATCATCCGATAACTGAAGCTTTCTTT. Protein product: CASSLDHPITEAFF.

Only one count was recorded for this clone. Other DNA variants within this sample encode the same CDR3. The chain uses TRBV18 and TRBJ1-4, with D perhaps matching TRBD1 (6 bases). The V end was cut by 3 bases, the J end by 8 bases, with 16 bases between. CDR1 is KGHSH, CDR2 LQKENI, per germline. The CDR3 has 15 residues. In nucleotides, the CDR3 is TGTGCCAGCTCACCCCCGGGGGCCCCGGGAGAAAAACTGTTTTTT. It is translated as CASSPPGAPGEKLFF.

The genes are TRBV30 and TRBJ2-5; D possibly matches TRBD1 or TRBD2 (5 bases each). There are 13 residues in the CDR3. V lost 2 bases and J lost 7, with 14 bases in between. CDR1 and CDR2 from the germline V gene are GTSNPN and SVGIG (reference sequence). CDR3 coding DNA: TGTGCCTGGAGTTCGGGGCCGATACGGACCCAGTACTTC. Translation gives CAWSSGPIRTQYF.

The CDR3 bases are TGTGCCAGCAGCTTAGGGACGGGACAGGGCTACGAGCAGTACTTC. This codes for CASSLGTGQGYEQYF. The rearrangement links TRBV11-3 to TRBJ2-7; 9 nucleotides agree with TRBD1. The CDR3 has 15 residues. J lost 3 bases, V lost 1 base, and 4 bases had no gene match. Germline values: CDR1 SGHNT, CDR2 YENEEA.